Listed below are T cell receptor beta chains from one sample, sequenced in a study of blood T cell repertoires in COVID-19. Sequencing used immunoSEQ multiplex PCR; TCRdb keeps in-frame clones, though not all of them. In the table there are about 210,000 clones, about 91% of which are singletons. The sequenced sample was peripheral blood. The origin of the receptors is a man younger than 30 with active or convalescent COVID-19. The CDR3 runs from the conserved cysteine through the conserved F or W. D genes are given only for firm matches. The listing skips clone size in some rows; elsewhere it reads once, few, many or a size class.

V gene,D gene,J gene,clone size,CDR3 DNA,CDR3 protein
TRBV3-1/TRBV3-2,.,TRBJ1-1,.,TGTGCCAGCAAAGCCACGGGGGGGCCGAACACTGAAGCTTTCTTT,CASKATGGPNTEAFF
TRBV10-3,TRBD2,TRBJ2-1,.,TGTGCCATCAGTGGACCCAGCGGGGATGAGCAGTTCTTC,CAISGPSGDEQFF
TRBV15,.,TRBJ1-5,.,TGTGCCACCAGCAGAGGTAGGGCCTCAGGGGATCAGCCCCAGCATTTT,CATSRGRASGDQPQHF
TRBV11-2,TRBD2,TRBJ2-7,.,TGTGCCAGCAGCCTAGGGACTAGCTACGAGCAGTACTTC,CASSLGTSYEQYF
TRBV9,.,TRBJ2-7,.,TGTGCCAGCAGCGGCGGGGAGTGGCGGTCCCCCTACGAGCAGTACTTC,CASSGGEWRSPYEQYF
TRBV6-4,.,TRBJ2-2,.,TGTGCCAGCAGTGCCCTGTTTACCGGGGAGCTGTTTTTT,CASSALFTGELFF
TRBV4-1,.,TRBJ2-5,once,TGCGCCACTCGGGGAGGTAGGGACCACCAAGAGACCCAGTACTTC,CATRGGRDHQETQYF
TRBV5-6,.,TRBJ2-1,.,TGTGCCAGCAGCGGGCGGACTGGCTACAATGAGCAGTTCTTC,CASSGRTGYNEQFF
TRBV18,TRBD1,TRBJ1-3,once,TGTGCCAGCTCCCCCGGGACAGCCTCTGGAAACACCATATATTTT,CASSPGTASGNTIYF
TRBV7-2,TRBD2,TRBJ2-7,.,TGTGCCAGCAGGGGGGGTCGGACTAGTACATTAACTTACGAGCAGTACTTC,CASRGGRTSTLTYEQYF
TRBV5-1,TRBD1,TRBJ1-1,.,TGCGCCAGCAGTATACAGGGGCCGAACACTGAAGCTTTCTTT,CASSIQGPNTEAFF
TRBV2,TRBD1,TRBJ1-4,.,TGTGCCAGCAACCAGGGGGGTGAAAAACTGTTTTTT,CASNQGGEKLFF
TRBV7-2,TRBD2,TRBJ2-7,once,TGTGCCAGCAGCTTAGGGGCTAGCGGGGGGACCTACGAGCAGTACTTC,CASSLGASGGTYEQYF
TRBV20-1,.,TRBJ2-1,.,TGCAGTGCTATCAACAATGAGCAGTTCTTC,CSAINNEQFF
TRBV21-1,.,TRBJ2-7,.,TGTGCCAGCAGCAAACGACCGGGAGGGCCGGGCGAGCAGTACTTC,CASSKRPGGPGEQYF